The T cell receptor (beta chain) described here comes from a study of cytomegalovirus exposure and HLA in healthy donors (dated by TCRdb to about 2017). A note on the overall study: An earlier analysis of approximately 640 of the donors reported about 250 Gb of sequence data and about 100 million unique TCR beta sequences from about 180 million T cells. An early release covering roughly 640 HLA-typed donors comprised about 290 gigabases of sequencing data and 65 million to 100 million unique TCR sequences. In a later genetic analysis, genome-wide SNP genotypes for about 60% of the 666 donors were used, and that subset was treated as a discovery cohort. All discovery cohort repertoires had been generated on a single sequencing platform. Typing coverage differed by locus: A, B, C, DRB1 and DQB1 were typed in roughly 620-630 donors, DQA1 in approximately 520, DPA1 in around 580, and DPB1 in just under 490. Of the 300 to 500 genotyped donors, 70% to 90% were placed in the genetic ancestry cluster associated with self-reported Caucasian donors. On average, roughly 240,000 unique TCR beta nucleotide sequences were sequenced per donor among 398 genotyped donors of the cohort, with roughly 19% of those sequences being non-productive. The study was designed to test whether signatures of past pathogen exposure could be identified by cataloging public T cell receptors. A later analysis re-analyzed previously published TCR beta repertoires from 660 or so donors and added high-resolution HLA genotyping to study TCR occurrence patterns. Donor age, sex, ethnicity and CMV serostatus were compiled together with the repertoire data. Rather than drawing on any new phenotypic data, the later analysis identified candidate immune exposures from TCR beta sequences and the way those sequences occurred across donors. Along with the roughly 670-subject first cohort, a separate validation cohort of around 110 different subjects was used. In an earlier analysis of more than 550 of the donors, high-throughput TCR beta sequencing was used to judge whether each TCR beta V gene segment behaved as functional or pseudogenic. High-throughput TCR immunosequencing, statistical association of individual TCRs with disease status, and machine learning were combined to predict cytomegalovirus infection status. Roughly five DR-DQ haplotypes were handled as single units for association and clustering, since linkage in the cohort was strong. The study used immunosequencing to profile the T cell repertoires of 666 subjects and linked those repertoires to cytomegalovirus serostatus. HLA typing covered class I and class II loci at four-digit resolution.

Libraries were built with the immunoSEQ multiplex PCR assay. The multiplex PCR relied on a mix of 60 forward primers for TCR Vbeta segments and 13 reverse primers for TCR Jbeta segments. The CDR3 region of rearranged TCR beta genes was amplified from genomic DNA by a multiplex PCR assay. The Illumina HiSeq System was used to sequence the amplified TCR beta libraries as 87-base-pair reads. Concerning the study's data processing: Across the roughly 700 repertoires, a later analysis counted approximately 83 million unique TCR beta chains, 9.5 million to 12 million of which were shared by at least two donors. Raw reads were error-corrected and collapsed into unique sequences by a nearest-neighbor algorithm in which closely related sequences were merged to remove PCR and sequencing errors. Alignment of CDR3 sequences to IMGT reference sequences was used to assign V, D and J gene segments. Each retained sequence needed at least a six-nucleotide match to both a V gene segment and a J gene segment. Rearrangements were called productive when the CDR3 lacked stop codons and stayed in frame with V and J; all others were non-productive. CDR3 was defined by IMGT convention, running from the second conserved V-encoded cysteine to the conserved J-encoded phenylalanine. In an earlier analysis of roughly 580 of the donors, sequences lacking an unambiguous match to a single V gene segment were excluded. In an earlier analysis of around 600 of the donors, V segments were called functional above 56.7% productive rearrangements and were called segregating when the between-donor standard deviation exceeded 5%. A statistical classification framework was developed to diagnose cytomegalovirus status using the catalog of TCR beta chain sequences. V and J gene assignment, in a later analysis, came from comparing TCR nucleotide sequences with IMGT/GENE-DB human TR gene sequences. The TCRdist pipeline was used in a later analysis to assign CDR3 sequences and most-parsimonious VDJ recombination scenarios. In a later analysis, each TCR beta chain was defined by its CDR3 amino acid sequence together with its V-gene family, and reads lacking a unique V-gene family were excluded. In a later analysis, nearly 600 highly shared, low-generation-probability nucleotide sequences were removed to address suspected cross-contamination and a sequencing artifact. A later analysis calculated a clonal expansion index for each public chain from normalized within-repertoire ranks of inferred template counts. In a later analysis, generation probabilities were computed using a VDJ recombination model fitted to out-of-frame rearrangements, and the results were checked against IGoR. Hypergeometric tests were used in a later analysis to score TCR-TCR, TCR-HLA and TCR-CMV co-occurrence, with a repertoire-size bias correction applied to the TCR pairs. To estimate false discovery rates, a later analysis permuted the HLA or CMV assignments 20 times. In a later analysis, co-occurring TCRs were grouped using DBSCAN, and TCRdist sequence similarity was added for clustering within HLA-allele-positive subsets. Repertoires with fewer than 30,000 or more than 120,000 public chains were left out of co-occurrence clustering, as were a handful of repertoires with anomalous nucleotide sharing. TCRdb carries this immuneACCESS record with in-frame sequences only. Its versions omit some clonotypes, under half of them owing to an unresolved V gene in the studies checked, with the rest unexplained. Clone size and V and J calls were adopted from that table, with D and trimming inferred from the DNA. The sample table shows 200,000 to 250,000 clones, and over 65% are seen once. The top ten clonotypes cover less than 3.5% of the sample.

Including the terminal cysteine and phenylalanine, the CDR3 comprises 15 residues. The entry retains the CDR3 DNA only, 45 bases that are in frame from base 1. CDR1 and CDR2, looked up from the germline V gene, are SGHDT and YYEEEE. V lost 1 base and J lost 1 base; the stretch between them is 11 bases long. This clone appeared a few times. The specificity of this receptor is unknown. No much larger clone exists at a distance of one base, and base qualities are not known. Other DNA sequences in this specimen translate into the identical CDR3. Results and caveats for the whole study, not just this receptor: A further reported finding was that TCR beta sequences accurately predicted the HLA-A and HLA-B alleles for most subjects in the first cohort. In both the original and validation cohorts, the classifier was reported to diagnose cytomegalovirus status with high specificity and sensitivity. The 87-base-pair reads could not distinguish some IMGT-functional V segments, including TRBV6-2 and TRBV6-3, so those segments were excluded. Most TCR sequences were observed very rarely across donors, whereas some public TCRs were present in many individuals. A later genetic analysis associated a missense DCLRE1C variant with V-gene and J-gene trimming of TCR beta chains, and an independent cohort replicated the association. In vitro tests confirmed that a few of the cytomegalovirus-associated TCR beta chains recognize cytomegalovirus antigens. According to a later analysis, parvovirus B19, influenza, CMV and Epstein-Barr virus appeared linked to several top co-occurrence clusters. In an earlier analysis of over 550 of the donors, most TCR beta V segments were observed in productive rearrangements about 87% or about 30% of the time, broadly matching IMGT annotations. Most CMV-associated TCR beta chains appeared to be HLA-restricted in a later analysis, and the HLA associations seemed to be driven largely by CMV exposure. According to a later genetic analysis, donors in an Asian-associated ancestry cluster had fewer N-insertions in productive TCRs than the approximately 710-donor mean. The earlier analysis of nearly 600 of the donors excluded roughly 16 rarely observed V segments, including chromosome 9 orphons, because counts were too low. A later analysis found that HLA-associated TCR beta chains were more clonally expanded and had lower generation probabilities than equally common non-associated chains. The cohort was sequenced for TCR beta chains only, and without alpha or paired-chain data the features that could be detected were limited. Linkage disequilibrium might explain the correlated functional status among segregating V segments, but an unknown experimental factor could not be ruled out. In a later analysis, TCR association rates were found to vary across HLA loci, with the most associated TCRs seen for DRB1 alleles and the fewest for HLA-C alleles. Sequencing depth was assumed to be roughly uniform across donors in the presence/absence analyses, though that assumption may not hold. In a later analysis, 16,951 TCR beta sequences were associated with specific HLA alleles at a false discovery rate of 0.05. The study listed 150 to 200 TCR beta chains as associated with cytomegalovirus. When HLA alleles, especially DR and DQ, strongly co-occurred, TCR associations were difficult to assign to individual alleles. The only immune exposure information available for the cohort was CMV serostatus. A group of highly shared sequence variants was considered likely to be a technical artifact of the sequencing pipeline. Because HLA typing was missing for some donors at each locus, association tests included only the typed subset. The authors suggested that the approach could potentially be extended to other disease states and immunological phenotypes.

The cohort was made up of about 610 healthy bone marrow donors. At the time of sampling, every cohort member was nominally healthy, though immune exposures that went unrecorded were likely present. The donor was CMV seropositive and belonged to the group of around 300 seropositive cohort members. Every donor gave a peripheral blood sample, and the peripheral blood mononuclear cells from that sample were used for TCR beta sequencing. Genomic DNA extraction from the blood cell samples was performed with the Qiagen DNeasy Blood Extraction Kit. This clonotype was obtained from a woman aged 55-70 years in good health and CMV-seropositive. The sequence is built from TRBV5-6 and TRBJ1-1, with TRBD1 as a weak D call on 5 bases. The sample taken for sequencing was PBMCs. The CDR3 protein is CASSLPGTGNTEAFF. The DNA is as follows: TGTGCCAGCAGCTTGCCGGGGACTGGGAACACTGAAGCTTTCTTT.